This T cell receptor beta chain emerged from a study of tumor-infiltrating lymphocytes in primary liver carcinoma. Germline DNA was also extracted, while the blood RNA originated from unsorted whole blood. Researchers generated TCR beta cDNA from about 460 ng of total RNA, relying on a constant-region primer. Libraries of TCR beta came from three nested multiplex PCR rounds with slightly modified ARM-PCR. The study ran its first two PCR rounds for nine to ten cycles each, using TRBV1-TRBV30 forward primers and a C-beta reverse primer. TCRdb fed the multiplex PCR reads into MiXCR, producing one record per CDR3 protein. The sample includes just over 300,000 distinct CDR3 sequences, around three fifths seen only once; the top ten take over 15%. The CDR3 consists of 13 residues. Germline V gene sequence: CDR1 MNHEY, CDR2 SVGAGI. V dropped 5 bases and J dropped 6 bases, with 14 bases sitting between them.

V usage is TRBV6-5 and J usage is TRBJ2-7; possible D gene TRBD1, 6 bases. This receptor was identified in a woman in her 30s with primary liver carcinoma and hepatitis B virus infection. Material: peripheral blood. CDR3 loop: CASSKSTGFEQYF. In DNA, the CDR3 is TGTGCCAGCAGTAAATCTACAGGGTTCGAGCAGTACTTC.